Described below is a single T cell receptor beta chain sequence and its context. Profiling relied on immunoSEQ multiplex PCR, and the TCRdb table lists in-frame clones only, not all of them. The sample shows some 100,000 clones, approximately 84% of them seen only once. V was clipped by 2 bases and J by 8 bases, with 10 bases between them. This CDR3 is built from 12 residues. Germline CDR1 GTSNPN, CDR2 SVGIG (reference sequence). This record belongs to a study of blood T cell repertoires in COVID-19. The chain joins TRBV30 to TRBJ2-1; a possible D gene is TRBD2 (6 bases). Sequences were obtained from peripheral blood. This receptor was taken from a woman in her fifties or sixties with acute or convalescent COVID-19. CDR3 in DNA: TGTGCCTGGAGTCGGAGGGTCCATGAGCAGTTCTTC. This encodes CAWSRRVHEQFF.